This paragraph reports one T cell receptor beta chain. Its antigen is currently unknown. The CDR3 is made up of 16 amino acids. Deletions cut 5 bases from V and 3 bases from J, with 21 bases between. Germline CDR1 and CDR2: DFQATT and SNEGSKA (reference sequence). This specimen belongs to a study of blood T cells in healthy people across ages. The study's findings and limits: What prevented conclusive comparison of naive and antigen-experienced cells was that PBMCs were unsorted.

Per-sample yields of isolated PBMCs were at least 7 million. Alongside a J-beta primer mix, a sample-barcoded 5' primer served in a second PCR lasting roughly 6 to 11 cycles. A single record per CDR3 protein comes from TCRdb applying MiXCR to the 5' RACE reads. Of roughly 680,000 distinct CDR3 sequences detected, 20% to 25% appear once; the ten largest clones hold under 4%. This chain joins TRBV20-1 and TRBJ2-3; no clear D gene. The sequenced material came from blood. This clonotype originated in a man aged 70-80 years in good health. CDR3 residues: CSAPLKRSRATDTQYF. The CDR3 DNA reads as TGCAGTGCTCCCCTCAAGCGTTCAAGGGCGACAGATACGCAGTATTTT.